Listed here are 25 T cell receptor beta chains from one sample, sequenced in a study of cytomegalovirus exposure and HLA in healthy donors. PCR amplification relied on 60 Vbeta primers (plus 13 Jbeta primers). Some clones are missing from TCRdb's copy, which holds only in-frame ones; the method was immunoSEQ multiplex PCR. This sample yields some 160,000 clones, of which around 80% are seen a single time; 1.4% to 1.5% belongs to the top ten. Sequencing used PBMCs. The receptor set was obtained from a male donor in good health and CMV-seronegative.

This clone has only a few counts. The gene calls are TRBV7-9 and TRBJ1-1; 7 positions agree with TRBD1. V lost 5 bases to trimming and J lost 3 bases; unmatched junction nucleotides: 3. This CDR3 is 13 amino acids long. Germline CDR1 reads SEHNR; CDR2 reads FQNEAQ (reference sequence). CDR3 protein: CASSHGQDTEAFF. The CDR3 coding sequence is TGTGCCAGCAGCCACGGACAGGACACTGAAGCTTTCTTT.

V gene TRBV29-1 combines with J gene TRBJ1-1; the D is unclear. Trimming pared 1 base from V and 0 bases from J, leaving 6 bases between. Germline values: CDR1 SQVTM, CDR2 ANQGSEA. This CDR3 is 13 amino acids long. The CDR3 loop reads CSVEGGVNTEAFF. CDR3 nucleotides: TGCAGCGTTGAAGGGGGAGTGAACACTGAAGCTTTCTTT.

The chain uses TRBV11-1 and TRBJ2-7, with TRBD1 as a possible D gene (9 bases). There are 15 residues in the CDR3. Germline V gene sequence: CDR1 SGHAT, CDR2 FQDESV (reference sequence). Trimming took 5 bases from V and 5 from J, leaving 19 bases between them. CDR3 bases: TGTGCCAGCAGCCCAACGGGACAGGGACTAGACGAGCAGTACTTC. Protein: CASSPTGQGLDEQYF.

V is TRBV18 and J is TRBJ2-2; D is possibly TRBD1 (6 bases). Germline CDR1 is KGHSH and CDR2 is LQKENI. The CDR3 runs to 16 residues. V was pared by 1 base and J by 0 bases, with 9 bases between. CDR3 DNA: TGTGCCAGCTCACCACGAGAGGGGGCGAACACCGGGGAGCTGTTTTTT. This translates into CASSPREGANTGELFF.

The chain employs TRBV4-1 and TRBJ1-5; 11 nucleotides align to TRBD1. V lost 4 bases and J lost 3; bases outside the gene matches: 5. The CDR3 extends over 16 amino acids. The germline gives CDR1 MGHRA, CDR2 YSYEKL. The CDR3 sequence: CASSPGQGGYNQPQHF. CDR3 DNA sequence: TGCGCCAGCAGCCCGGGACAGGGGGGATACAATCAGCCCCAGCATTTT.

This chain uses TRBV5-4 with TRBJ2-5, with 7 bases identical to TRBD1. The CDR3 consists of 16 residues. The germline V gene encodes CDR1 SGHNT and CDR2 YYREEE (reference sequence). J was trimmed by 5 bases and V by 4 bases; bases with no gene match: 14. The CDR3 sequence is CASSKNRDSRGETQYF. In nucleotides, the CDR3 is TGTGCCAGCAGCAAAAACCGGGACAGCAGAGGGGAGACCCAGTACTTC.

The CDR3 sequence: CAWKLAGGNEQFF. The DNA of the CDR3 is TGTGCCTGGAAGCTAGCGGGAGGAAATGAGCAGTTCTTC. The V and J genes are TRBV30 and TRBJ2-1; 11 bases agree with TRBD2. The CDR3 loop spans 13 amino acids. Looked up from germline, CDR1 is GTSNPN and CDR2 is SVGIG (reference sequence). The J segment lost 7 bases and the V segment lost 4 bases, leaving 3 bases of the junction unmatched.

This chain uses TRBV2 with TRBJ2-6; D unclear. CDR1 and CDR2 from the germline V gene are SNHLY and FYNNEI. CDR3 length equals 15 residues. With 6 bases removed from V and 0 bases from J, the gap between germline ends came to 9 bases. CDR3 protein: CASRKQNSGANVLTF. CDR3 sequence (DNA): TGTGCCAGCAGAAAACAGAACTCTGGGGCCAACGTCCTGACTTTC.

The gene calls are TRBV27 and TRBJ2-5; 10 positions match TRBD1. The J call may be mistaken, given a closer DNA end match to TRBJ2-7. The CDR3 has 13 residues. Germline CDR1 MNHEY, CDR2 SMNVEV (reference sequence). The CDR3 DNA reads TGTGCCAGCATCGGACAGGGGGCCTACGAGCAGTACTTC. Translated: CASIGQGAYEQYF.

The chain combines TRBV7-2 with TRBJ1-1, with D maybe TRBD1 (6 bases). The CDR3 is 14 amino acids. Trimming removed 5 bases at V and 1 base at J, with 11 bases between. Looked up from germline, CDR1 is SGHTA and CDR2 is FQGNSA. This CDR3 reads CASSIDRSNTEAFF. CDR3 coding DNA: TGTGCCAGCAGCATAGACAGGTCGAACACTGAAGCTTTCTTT.

A few counts support this clone. This chain uses TRBV9 with TRBJ2-1; TRBD2 aligns across 10 bases. This CDR3 is 15 amino acids long. Germline lookup yields CDR1 SGDLS and CDR2 YYNGEE. V dropped 3 bases and J dropped 9; count of bases not matched to a gene: 9. The CDR3 sequence is CASSGKRGGPGEQFF. The CDR3 DNA sequence: TGTGCCAGCAGCGGGAAGCGGGGGGGCCCCGGTGAGCAGTTCTTC.

V and J are TRBV19 and TRBJ2-6; 8 nucleotides match TRBD1. V dropped 6 bases and J dropped 1; count of bases not matched to a gene: 5. From germline, CDR1 is LNHDA and CDR2 SQIVND (reference sequence). The CDR3 is made up of 16 amino acids. The CDR3 sequence: CASRPTGDSGANVLTF. CDR3 bases: TGTGCCAGTAGACCGACAGGGGATTCTGGGGCCAACGTCCTGACTTTC.

V is TRBV5-1 and J is TRBJ2-1, with 11 positions matching TRBD1. Germline CDR1 is SGHRS and CDR2 is YFSETQ. This CDR3 is built from 14 residues. V trimming: 2 bases; J trimming: 8 bases; junction bases outside the gene matches: 3. CDR3 region: CASSFGQGADEQFF. CDR3 bases: TGCGCCAGCAGCTTCGGACAGGGGGCGGATGAGCAGTTCTTC.

This chain links TRBV2 with TRBJ1-4; 7 bases map to TRBD1. The CDR3 loop spans 14 amino acids. Trimming cost V 4 bases and J 7 bases; bases outside gene matches: 6. Germline V gene sequence: CDR1 SNHLY, CDR2 FYNNEI. The CDR3 sequence is CASSVEGAGEKLFF. Here the CDR3 DNA reads TGTGCCAGCAGTGTAGAGGGGGCGGGTGAAAAACTGTTTTTT.

There are a few counts of this clone. V and J are TRBV13 and TRBJ2-1; unclear D gene. The germline V and J ends were trimmed by 5 bases and 6 bases, with 11 bases remaining between them. Germline CDR1 and CDR2: PRHDT and FYEKMQ (reference sequence). The CDR3 sequence is 13 residues long. The CDR3 bases are TGTGCCAGCAGCACAAAGACTTCCAATGAGCAGTTCTTC. Translation: CASSTKTSNEQFF.

The genes are TRBV13 and TRBJ1-1, with D perhaps matching TRBD1 (6 bases). Trimming removed 5 bases at V and 3 bases at J, with 16 bases between. CDR1 PRHDT and CDR2 FYEKMQ come from the germline V gene (reference sequence). The CDR3 has 15 residues. CDR3 nucleotides: TGTGCCAGCAGCCCCCGGACAGAGTGGGACACTGAAGCTTTCTTT. This codes for CASSPRTEWDTEAFF.

The table lists this clone with a few counts. Other nucleotide sequences from this sample produce the same CDR3. The chain uses TRBV9 and TRBJ1-3, with TRBD1 as a possible D gene (5 bases). Germline V gene sequence: CDR1 SGDLS, CDR2 YYNGEE. The V gene lost 0 bases and the J gene lost 2 bases, with 6 bases spanning the gap. There are 14 residues in the CDR3. CDR3 in amino acids: CASSVAGAGNTIYF. As DNA, the CDR3 is TGTGCCAGCAGCGTAGCGGGGGCTGGAAACACCATATATTTT.

The chain is built from TRBV27 and TRBJ2-7; 11 bases align to TRBD2. The CDR3 is 15 residues long. V trimming: 5 bases; J trimming: 2 bases; junction bases outside the gene matches: 5. CDR1 and CDR2 (germline): MNHEY, SMNVEV (reference sequence). The CDR3 sequence is CASSTTLAGAYEQYF. The CDR3 DNA is TGTGCCAGCAGTACGACACTAGCGGGAGCCTACGAGCAGTACTTC.

The genes are TRBV5-1 and TRBJ2-2, with 10 bases matching TRBD1. Germline assignment: CDR1 SGHRS and CDR2 YFSETQ. The CDR3 has 16 amino acids. V dropped 3 bases and J dropped 5; count of bases not matched to a gene: 7. The CDR3 bases are TGCGCCAGCAGCTCGGGGACAGGGGTTATTACCGGGGAGCTGTTTTTT. Its translation: CASSSGTGVITGELFF.

V is TRBV7-9 and J is TRBJ2-3; 15 bases line up with TRBD2. This CDR3 has 16 residues. V trimming: 6 bases; J trimming: 5 bases; junction bases outside the gene matches: 6. The germline CDR1 and CDR2 sequences are SEHNR and FQNEAQ (reference sequence). The CDR3 region has the DNA TGTGCCAGCAGTTTTGGACTAGCGGGAGGGAGAGATACGCAGTATTTT. Its protein is CASSFGLAGGRDTQYF.

The chain uses TRBV6-5 and TRBJ2-7; 8 bases match TRBD2. CDR3 length: 14 residues. The ends lost 7 bases at V and 4 bases at J; junction bases unmatched: 9. CDR1 and CDR2 (germline): MNHEY, SVGAGI. Here the CDR3 reads CASTHGRGEYEQYF. The CDR3 DNA reads TGTGCCAGCACCCATGGGCGGGGGGAATACGAGCAGTACTTC.

This chain uses TRBV2 with TRBJ2-5; 8 nucleotides align to TRBD1. The germline V gene encodes CDR1 SNHLY and CDR2 FYNNEI. With 7 bases clipped from V and 7 bases from J, the junction kept 11 bases outside the gene matches. This CDR3 is built from 14 residues. The CDR3 region has the DNA TGTGCCAGCACCCCAGGGGGCGTGGCTGGGACCCAGTACTTC. This encodes CASTPGGVAGTQYF.

The genes are TRBV19 and TRBJ2-2; D not certain. The CDR3 loop spans 13 amino acids. Germline V gene sequence: CDR1 LNHDA, CDR2 SQIVND (reference sequence). Trimming removed 6 bases at V and 2 bases at J, with 7 bases between. The CDR3 here is CASRAPNTGELFF. In DNA, the CDR3 is TGTGCCAGTAGGGCTCCAAACACCGGGGAGCTGTTTTTT.

V usage is TRBV2 and J usage is TRBJ1-6; D gene uncertain. V was cut by 0 bases and J by 10 bases, with 7 bases left in between. Germline V gene data show CDR1 as SNHLY and CDR2 as FYNNEI. The CDR3 contains 13 residues. The CDR3 here is CASSEALRSPLHF. For the CDR3, the DNA is TGTGCCAGCAGTGAAGCGCTAAGATCACCCCTCCACTTT.

The chain carries TRBV30 and TRBJ2-2, with D possibly TRBD1 on 6 matching bases. V lost 3 bases to trimming and J lost 6 bases, with 8 bases between them. The CDR3 runs to 12 residues. In germline, CDR1 is GTSNPN, CDR2 SVGIG (reference sequence). The CDR3 region is CAWSRGPGELFF. The CDR3 bases are TGTGCCTGGAGCAGGGGACCCGGGGAGCTGTTTTTT.